The 17 T cell receptor beta chains reported below all come from one sample, sequenced in a study of follicular helper T cells after annual influenza vaccination. Repertoires were generated with immunoSEQ multiplex PCR, while TCRdb's copy carries only in-frame clones and drops some. The sample holds approximately 4,000 clones, about 81% seen once. As for time point: 2014-2015 season, 7 days after vaccination. Sequencing used CXCR5- memory CD4+ T cells sorted from blood, obtained 7 days after influenza vaccination. The receptors here all came from an adult who received the influenza vaccine.

This sequence joins TRBV7-9 and TRBJ2-3; D unresolved. Looked up from germline, CDR1 is SEHNR and CDR2 is FQNEAQ (reference sequence). CDR3 length equals 16 residues. Trimming stripped 7 bases from V and 0 bases from J, with 17 bases between. This CDR3 is CASTLLVRASTDTQYF. In DNA form, the CDR3 reads TGTGCCAGCACCCTCCTGGTTCGCGCTAGCACAGATACGCAGTATTTT.

The chain joins TRBV7-9 to TRBJ2-7; 9 bases map to TRBD1. The germline V gene has CDR1 SEHNR and CDR2 FQNEAQ (reference sequence). V lost 3 bases and J lost 6; bases outside the gene matches: 6. The CDR3 covers 14 residues. CDR3 nucleotide sequence: TGTGCCAGCAGCTTGCGGGACAGGGTAAGCGAGCAGTACTTC. Translating gives CASSLRDRVSEQYF.

The V and J genes are TRBV11-2 and TRBJ1-4, with D unclear. The CDR3 contains 17 residues. Germline lookup yields CDR1 SGHAT and CDR2 FQNNGV. Trimming pared 4 bases from V and 1 base from J, leaving 16 bases between. The CDR3 nucleotides are TGTGCCAGCAGCTCAGATATTCGCATCCTAACTAATGAAAAACTGTTTTTT. Translating it yields CASSSDIRILTNEKLFF.

The V call is TRBV6-6, the J call TRBJ1-2; D unresolved. The CDR3 covers 14 residues. CDR1 MNHNY and CDR2 SVGAGI come from the germline V gene (reference sequence). With 2 bases removed from V and 3 bases from J, the gap between germline ends came to 10 bases. For the CDR3, the DNA is TGTGCCAGCAGTTACGGAGCTATCGACTATGGCTACACCTTC. Translating gives CASSYGAIDYGYTF.

The genes are TRBV28 and TRBJ1-6; D possibly corresponds to TRBD1 (6 bases). The V gene's germline CDR1 is MDHEN and CDR2 SYDVKM. The CDR3 has 18 amino acids. Trimming left V 5 bases short and J 7 bases short, with 24 bases between. The CDR3 DNA reads TGTGCCAGCAGTCCGTTTCCCAGGGGAAGGATCGCAAATTCACCCCTCCACTTT. Protein: CASSPFPRGRIANSPLHF.

The chain carries TRBV30 and TRBJ2-7; TRBD1 matches 8 bases. CDR3 size: 14 residues. Trimming cost V 0 bases and J 1 base; bases outside gene matches: 2. Germline values: CDR1 GTSNPN, CDR2 SVGIG (reference sequence). The CDR3 spells CAWSVDRGSYEQYF. CDR3 in DNA: TGTGCCTGGAGTGTTGACAGGGGATCCTACGAGCAGTACTTC.

V gene TRBV7-8 combines with J gene TRBJ2-1; the match to TRBD2 covers 8 bases. Trimming took 2 bases from V and 6 from J; bases not matched to a gene: 12. Germline CDR1 SGHVS, CDR2 FQNEAQ. The CDR3 runs to 17 residues. The CDR3 here is CASSLLDPGLDPNEQFF. In nucleotides, the CDR3 is TGTGCCAGCAGCTTACTCGACCCGGGACTAGACCCCAATGAGCAGTTCTTC.

A single count supports this clone. The CDR3: CASSPQRGASYEQYF. Written as DNA, the CDR3 is TGTGCCAGCAGCCCCCAGCGGGGGGCCTCCTACGAGCAGTACTTC. The V call is TRBV5-4, the J call TRBJ2-7; 9 bases align to TRBD2. Germline loops: CDR1 SGHNT, CDR2 YYREEE (reference sequence). J gave up 0 bases and V 4 bases, and 5 bases lay outside the gene matches. This CDR3 is built from 15 residues.

V gene TRBV27 combines with J gene TRBJ2-1, with D possibly matching TRBD2 (6 bases). V lost 5 bases and J 6 bases, leaving 23 bases between the germline ends. Germline values: CDR1 MNHEY, CDR2 SMNVEV (reference sequence). The CDR3 is 17 residues long. CDR3 sequence (DNA): TGTGCCAGCAGTATTAATCAAAGCGGGCGCCGCAGCAATGAGCAGTTCTTC. Protein sequence: CASSINQSGRRSNEQFF.

The chain carries TRBV7-2 and TRBJ2-1; maybe TRBD2 (5 bases). The germline V gene has CDR1 SGHTA and CDR2 FQGNSA. The length of the CDR3 is 14 residues. V lost 5 bases, J lost 4 bases, and 12 bases lay in between. CDR3 sequence reads: CASSPEGGYNEQFF. The CDR3 DNA follows: TGTGCCAGCAGCCCCGAGGGCGGGTACAATGAGCAGTTCTTC.

This chain connects TRBV7-6 to TRBJ2-7, with 7 nucleotides matching TRBD1. This CDR3 is 15 amino acids long. Germline CDR1 SGHVS, CDR2 FNYEAQ. The junction had 3 bases not matched to a gene; V was cut back by 1 base and J by 0 bases. CDR3 nucleotides: TGTGCCAGCAGCTTAGGGACAGGCCACTCCTACGAGCAGTACTTC. Translating it yields CASSLGTGHSYEQYF.

The V and J genes are TRBV19 and TRBJ2-2, with a weak D call TRBD2 (9 bases). CDR3 length: 15 amino acids. V lost 4 bases and J lost 6, with 15 bases in between. Germline V gives CDR1 LNHDA, CDR2 SQIVND (reference sequence). CDR3 nucleotide sequence: TGTGCCAGTAGTAATAGCGGGGGACAGGCCGGGGAGCTGTTTTTT. Translated, it gives CASSNSGGQAGELFF.

The chain employs TRBV18 and TRBJ2-5; possibly TRBD1 for D (6 bases). Germline-derived CDR1 and CDR2 are KGHSH and LQKENI. V was trimmed by 3 bases and J by 1 base, leaving 15 bases between them. The CDR3 extends over 16 amino acids. CDR3 DNA sequence: TGTGCCAGCTCACCCCTCGGTAGGGGGACCCAAGAGACCCAGTACTTC. Protein sequence: CASSPLGRGTQETQYF. Supplemented by reference TRBV18 and TRBJ2-5, the full variable domain reads NAGVMQNPRHLVRRRGQEARLRCSPMKGHSHVYWYRQLPEEGLKFMVYLQKENIIDESGMPKERFSAEFPKEGPSILRIQQVVRGDSAAYFCASSPLGRGTQETQYFGPGTRLLVL.

The gene calls are TRBV27 and TRBJ2-7; possible D gene TRBD2, 5 bases. The CDR3 runs to 15 residues. Germline CDR1 and CDR2: MNHEY and SMNVEV (reference sequence). Trimming removed 6 bases at V and 6 bases at J, with 21 bases between. CDR3 residues: CASSQAGVVLSEQYF. The CDR3 nucleotides are TGTGCCAGCAGCCAGGCCGGGGTAGTCCTGAGCGAGCAGTACTTC.

This sequence joins TRBV7-9 and TRBJ1-1; maybe TRBD1 (5 bases). V was shortened by 7 bases and J by 0 bases, with 21 bases between the two germline ends. Germline V gene lookup returns CDR1 SEHNR and CDR2 FQNEAQ (reference sequence). The CDR3 sequence is 17 residues long. CDR3 bases: TGTGCCAGCACCCGCCCGTCGGGGGGAACCATGAACACTGAAGCTTTCTTT. Amino acid sequence: CASTRPSGGTMNTEAFF.

This clone appeared once. The chain has TRBV5-6 and TRBJ1-1; D unclear. Germline CDR1 SGHDT, CDR2 YYEEEE. Trimming stripped 0 bases from V and 7 bases from J, with 7 bases between. The CDR3 sequence is 12 residues long. CDR3 region: CASSLAGFEAFF. The CDR3, as DNA: TGTGCCAGCAGCTTGGCCGGGTTTGAAGCTTTCTTT.

CDR3 in DNA: TGCGCCAGCAGCTTGGAAGGTGTCGGGGGGGCCGATGGCTACACCTTC. This sequence encodes CASSLEGVGGADGYTF. The V call is TRBV5-1, the J call TRBJ1-2; tentatively, D is TRBD1 (6 bases). CDR1 and CDR2 (germline): SGHRS, YFSETQ. The CDR3 length is 16 residues. Trimming removed 0 bases at V and 6 bases at J, with 18 bases between.